The rows below give T cell receptor beta chains drawn from one sample of a study of blood T cell repertoires in COVID-19. The protocol was immunoSEQ multiplex PCR, while the TCRdb copy is restricted to in-frame clones and leaves out a portion. The sample shows about 64,000 clones, roughly 93% of them seen only once. The specimen was peripheral blood. The receptors stem from a human donor in a cohort sampled during active COVID-19. CDR3s include the opening cysteine and the closing phenylalanine or tryptophan. The order of the fields is CDR3 protein, V gene, D gene. A D gene is named only where the DNA matches it firmly.

CASSSRRGLGYTF	TRBV28	TRBD1
CASRGGLSSGANVLTF	TRBV2	.
CASSYPGQGGGQPQHF	TRBV6-6	TRBD1
CASRNGGTYEQYF	TRBV5-4	.
CATSDNQGSNQPQHF	TRBV24-1	.
CASSLAGTSGTPQETQYF	TRBV7-2	TRBD2
CASSRKSGFYNSPLHF	TRBV5-6	.
CATSRTVGNSPLHF	TRBV15	.
CASTSGDRGYEQYF	TRBV28	TRBD1
CASSLATDRQTQYF	TRBV7-2	.
CASSTTGGWGTDTQYF	TRBV19	TRBD1
CASSLAATLSYEQYF	TRBV5-6	.
CASSPSGTGINGYTF	TRBV18	TRBD1
CASSQGLAGAYEQYF	TRBV4-3	TRBD2
CASSSGGLEKLFF	TRBV28	.
CASSPAGQGSYEQYF	TRBV7-8	TRBD1
CASSSQLTGNTIYF	TRBV7-8	.
CASRGTGGVGYEQYF	TRBV28	TRBD1
CASSLTVRGSTDTQYF	TRBV7-3	.
CASSFRDFNTDTQYF	TRBV7-9	.
CASSLMAGGVDEQFF	TRBV27	TRBD1
CASSRGSSTDTQYF	TRBV6-5	.
CATSESGQGSYEQYF	TRBV24-1	TRBD1
CASSSRQGALIPGANVLTF	TRBV7-9	TRBD1
CASSRRDRVPNSPLHF	TRBV3-1/TRBV3-2	TRBD1
CASSMEPTLSFGYNEQFF	TRBV7-9	.
CASSLQGVFSGNTIYF	TRBV5-6	.
CASSMMTGPNQPQHF	TRBV19	.
CASSTRTGNSQETQYF	TRBV11-2	TRBD1
CASSLTTSGRGVRQFF	TRBV5-1	TRBD2
CASSGLGQSSGNTIYF	TRBV9	TRBD1
CASEEGLAVNTGELFF	TRBV5-1	TRBD2
CATSRGRGLAYEQYF	TRBV15	TRBD1
CASSLSAGEKTQYF	TRBV11-2	TRBD2
CSVEAPGQGTYEQYF	TRBV29-1	TRBD1
CASSVGTGGAQETQYF	TRBV9	.
CASSLQETQYF	TRBV19	.
CASSGDEPGTVAYEQYF	TRBV6-1	TRBD1
CASIHRAGNTIYF	TRBV28	.
CASSMEGLAKNIQYF	TRBV19	.